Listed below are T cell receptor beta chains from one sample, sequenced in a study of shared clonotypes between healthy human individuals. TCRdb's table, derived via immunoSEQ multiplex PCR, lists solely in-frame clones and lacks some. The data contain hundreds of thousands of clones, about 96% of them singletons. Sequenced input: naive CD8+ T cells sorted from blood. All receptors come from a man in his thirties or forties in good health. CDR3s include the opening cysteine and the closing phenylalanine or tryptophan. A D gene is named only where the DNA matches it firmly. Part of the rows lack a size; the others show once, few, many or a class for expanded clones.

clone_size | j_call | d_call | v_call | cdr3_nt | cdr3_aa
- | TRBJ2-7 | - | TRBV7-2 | TGTGCCAGCAGCTTAGTATACGAGGGAACCTACGAGCAGTACTTC | CASSLVYEGTYEQYF
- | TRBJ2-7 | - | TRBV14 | TGTGCCAGCAGCCTTACCCCCTCCTACGAGCAGTACTTC | CASSLTPSYEQYF
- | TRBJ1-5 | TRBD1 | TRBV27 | TGTGCCAGCAGTCCCCGCGACAGGGTGAGTCAGCCCCAGCATTTT | CASSPRDRVSQPQHF
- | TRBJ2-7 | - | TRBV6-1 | TGTGCCAGCGGGGGCTACGAGCAGTACTTC | CASGGYEQYF
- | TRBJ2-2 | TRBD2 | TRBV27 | TGTGCCAGCAGGCCCAGTTCCCCGGGACTAGCGACAAGCGCGAACACCGGGGAGCTGTTTTTT | CASRPSSPGLATSANTGELFF
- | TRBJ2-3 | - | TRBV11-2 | TGTGCCAGCAGCTTAGTTGATACGCAGTATTTT | CASSLVDTQYF
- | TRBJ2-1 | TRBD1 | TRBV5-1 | TGCGCCAGCAGCTTGGGGACAGGACTTACCTACAATGAGCAGTTCTTC | CASSLGTGLTYNEQFF
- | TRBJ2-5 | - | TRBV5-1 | TGCGCCAGCAGCCCCCACGTGACAGAACAAGAGACCCAGTACTTC | CASSPHVTEQETQYF
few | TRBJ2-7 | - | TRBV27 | TGTGCCAGCAGTACGAGGGGTTACGAGCAGTACTTC | CASSTRGYEQYF
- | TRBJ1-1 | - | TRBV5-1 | TGCGCCAGCAGCTTGGGGGCAGACCCCATGAACACTGAAGCTTTCTTT | CASSLGADPMNTEAFF
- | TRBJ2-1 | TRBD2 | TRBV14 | TGTGCCAGCAGCCAACTAGCGGGAGGGCGGTCCAATGAGCAGTTCTTC | CASSQLAGGRSNEQFF
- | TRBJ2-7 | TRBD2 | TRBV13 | TGTGCCAGCAGCAACAAAAGCGGGAGGATCCGCGAGCAGTACTTC | CASSNKSGRIREQYF
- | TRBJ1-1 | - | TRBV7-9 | TGTGCCAGCAGCACTACGACGACACTGAACACTGAAGCTTTCTTT | CASSTTTTLNTEAFF
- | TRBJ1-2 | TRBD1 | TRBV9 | TGTGCCAGCAGCGTATCGGGGACAGGGGATAACTATGGCTACACCTTC | CASSVSGTGDNYGYTF
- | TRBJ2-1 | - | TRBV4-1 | TGCGCCAGCAGCCTAGTCCTAGGGTATGAGCAGTTCTTC | CASSLVLGYEQFF
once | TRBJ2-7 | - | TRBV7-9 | TGTGCCAGCAGCACAAAGCATCTGGACAGCCCTCCCTCCTACGAGCAGTACTTC | CASSTKHLDSPPSYEQYF
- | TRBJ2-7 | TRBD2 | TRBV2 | TGTGCCAGCAGTCCCGGGACTAGCGGGAGTTTGTACGAGCAGTACTTC | CASSPGTSGSLYEQYF
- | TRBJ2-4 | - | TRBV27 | TGTGCCAGCAGTTTACAGACAGGGGCGGGGGACATTCAGTACTTC | CASSLQTGAGDIQYF
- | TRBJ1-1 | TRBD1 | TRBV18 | TGTGCCAGCTCACCCGACAGGGCTGAAGCTTTCTTT | CASSPDRAEAFF
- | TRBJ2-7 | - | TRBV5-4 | TGTGCCAGCAGCTTGGGACATCGCTGGCGCTACGAGCAGTACTTC | CASSLGHRWRYEQYF
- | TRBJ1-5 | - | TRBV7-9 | TGTGCCAGCAGCCGGGACATTAATCAGCCCCAGCATTTT | CASSRDINQPQHF
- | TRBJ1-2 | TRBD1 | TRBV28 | TGTGCCAGCAGCATCCCTCGACAGGGTGACTATGGCTACACCTTC | CASSIPRQGDYGYTF
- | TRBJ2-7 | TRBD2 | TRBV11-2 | TGTGCCAGCAGCTCCTATGCGGGGGTAGTCTACGAGCAGTACTTC | CASSSYAGVVYEQYF
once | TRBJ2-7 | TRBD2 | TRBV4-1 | TGCGCCAGCAGCCAAGATACCGGGGAGGGAAGGTACTACGAGCAGTACTTC | CASSQDTGEGRYYEQYF
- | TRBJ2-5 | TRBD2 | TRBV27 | TGTGCCAGCCGACGGGGGACTAGCAGTCTGGAGACCCAGTACTTC | CASRRGTSSLETQYF
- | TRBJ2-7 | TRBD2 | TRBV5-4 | TGTGCCAGCAGCTCCCTTGCGGGAGGAATTTACGAGCAGTACTTC | CASSSLAGGIYEQYF
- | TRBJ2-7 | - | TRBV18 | TGTGCCAGCTCACCACCTCTTCTACCCCAGGGGCGGTTAGGGACGGACGAGCAGTACTTC | CASSPPLLPQGRLGTDEQYF
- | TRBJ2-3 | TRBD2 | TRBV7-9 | TGTGCCAGCAGCTTAGCGGCGGGAGGTCCGACAGATACGCAGTATTTT | CASSLAAGGPTDTQYF
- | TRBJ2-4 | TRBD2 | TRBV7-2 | TGTGCCAGCAGCTTTCTAGCGGGAGGAGCCAAAAACATTCAGTACTTC | CASSFLAGGAKNIQYF
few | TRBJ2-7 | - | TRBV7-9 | TGTGCCGGCCGGACGGGGAGCTCCTACGAGCAGTACTTC | CAGRTGSSYEQYF
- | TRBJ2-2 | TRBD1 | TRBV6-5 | TGTGCCAGCAGCCTACAGGGGGCGTTGGCCGGGGAGCTGTTTTTT | CASSLQGALAGELFF
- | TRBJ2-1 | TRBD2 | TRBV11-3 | TGTGCCAGCAGCTTGACTAGCGGGAGGTACAATGAGCAGTTCTTC | CASSLTSGRYNEQFF
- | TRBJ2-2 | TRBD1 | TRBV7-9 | TGTGCCAGCAGCCCACCCAGGGGGCGCACCGGGGAGCTGTTTTTT | CASSPPRGRTGELFF
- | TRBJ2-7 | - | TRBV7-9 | TGTGCCAGCAGCTTAAGGCCCAGGGACGAGCAGTACTTC | CASSLRPRDEQYF
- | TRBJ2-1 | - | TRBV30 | TGTGCCTGGAGTGTAATTGGGGTGAGCTCCTACAATGAGCAGTTCTTC | CAWSVIGVSSYNEQFF
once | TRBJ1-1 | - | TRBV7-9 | TGTGCCAGCACAGTCCCGCCCGGCGGAGCTTTCTTT | CASTVPPGGAFF
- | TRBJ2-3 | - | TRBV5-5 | TGTGCCAGCAGCTTGGTTTATCAGGGAGGCACAGATACGCAGTATTTT | CASSLVYQGGTDTQYF
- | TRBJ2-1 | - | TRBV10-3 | TGTGCCATCCATGCGGAACCTCTGGATGAGCAGTTCTTC | CAIHAEPLDEQFF
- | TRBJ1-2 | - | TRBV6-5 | TGTGCCAGCAGTTACCGGACAGCTGTGCCCCTCTATGGCTACACCTTC | CASSYRTAVPLYGYTF
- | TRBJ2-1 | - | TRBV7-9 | TGTGCCAGCAGCACACTCCATAATGAGCAGTTCTTC | CASSTLHNEQFF
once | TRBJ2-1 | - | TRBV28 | TGTGCCAGCAGTTTAATGGGGTCTTTTTCTGAGCAGTTCTTC | CASSLMGSFSEQFF
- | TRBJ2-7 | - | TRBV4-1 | TGCGCCAGCAGCCAATCAGGGGAGCAGTACTTC | CASSQSGEQYF
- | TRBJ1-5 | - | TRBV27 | TGTGCCAGCAGTTTTGAATATAGCAATCAGCCCCAGCATTTT | CASSFEYSNQPQHF
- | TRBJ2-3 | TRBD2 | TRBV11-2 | TGTGCCAGCAGCTTAGAGGTAGCGGGGCGCACAGATACGCAGTATTTT | CASSLEVAGRTDTQYF
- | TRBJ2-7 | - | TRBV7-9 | TGTGCCAGCAGCCCAGAGGACACCTACGAGCAGTACTTC | CASSPEDTYEQYF
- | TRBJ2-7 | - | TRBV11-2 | TGTGCCAGCAGCGCCCAAGGGAAGATCTACGAGCAGTACTTC | CASSAQGKIYEQYF
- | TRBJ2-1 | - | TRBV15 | TGTGCCACCCGGGGAGTCCCCTACAATGAGCAGTTCTTC | CATRGVPYNEQFF
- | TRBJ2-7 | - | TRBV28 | TGTGCCAGCAGTCCTTCCCCGGACGAGCAGTACTTC | CASSPSPDEQYF
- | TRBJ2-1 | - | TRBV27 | TGTGCCAGCAGTTTATCCCTGTGGGGCTCCTACAATGAGCAGTTCTTC | CASSLSLWGSYNEQFF
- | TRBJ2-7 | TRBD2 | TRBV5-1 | TGCGCCAGCAGCCCCCGGGGCGCGGGAGACTTCTACGAGCAGTACTTC | CASSPRGAGDFYEQYF
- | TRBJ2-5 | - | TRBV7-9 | TGTGCCAGCACCGAGATGCAGCTCCGGGACGGGAAGGAGACCCAGTACTTC | CASTEMQLRDGKETQYF
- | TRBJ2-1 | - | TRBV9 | TGTGCCAGCAGCGCCTTTTCAAGGTCAGACTCCTACAATGAGCAGTTCTTC | CASSAFSRSDSYNEQFF
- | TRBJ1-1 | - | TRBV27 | TGTGCCAGCAGTTCTGGGTTGATGGTGAACACTGAAGCTTTCTTT | CASSSGLMVNTEAFF
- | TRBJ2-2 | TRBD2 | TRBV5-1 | TGCGCCAGCAGCTTGGCCCGGGAGGCAATCACCGGGGAGCTGTTTTTT | CASSLAREAITGELFF
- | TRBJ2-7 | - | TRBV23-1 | TGCGCCAGAGACCAATGGGGTGGCAGGGAAAGGGACGAGCAGTACTTC | CARDQWGGRERDEQYF
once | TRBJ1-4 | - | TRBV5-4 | TGTGCCAGCAGCTTGGATGTGGGGGTTACTAATGAAAAACTGTTTTTT | CASSLDVGVTNEKLFF
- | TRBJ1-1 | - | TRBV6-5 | TGTGCCAGCAGCCGGGGCGTCATGAACACTGAAGCTTTCTTT | CASSRGVMNTEAFF
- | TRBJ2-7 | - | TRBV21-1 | TGTGCCAGCAGCAAAGTGAACACCCTGACAGCGGCCCCCTACGAGCAGTACTTC | CASSKVNTLTAAPYEQYF